The 32 T cell receptor beta chains listed next were all sequenced from one sample in a study of blood T cell repertoires in COVID-19. Only in-frame clones appear in the TCRdb table, and some are missing; sequencing was by immunoSEQ multiplex PCR. The data hold 87,000 or so clones, with about 85% observed a single time. Specimen: peripheral blood. The source of these receptors is an older woman with acute or convalescent COVID-19.

The chain carries TRBV4-1 and TRBJ2-7; D is possibly TRBD2 (6 bases). Germline V CDR1 and CDR2: MGHRA, YSYEKL. This CDR3 has 16 residues. V was trimmed by 1 base and J by 9 bases, leaving 22 bases between them. CDR3 DNA: TGCGCCAGCAGCCAAGGAAGGGAGACCTACGGGGAGGTGCAGTACTTC. As protein: CASSQGRETYGEVQYF.

The chain is built from TRBV18 and TRBJ1-2, with 7 bases that match TRBD1. Looked up from germline, CDR1 is KGHSH and CDR2 is LQKENI. The CDR3 sequence is 13 residues long. The V gene end was trimmed by 5 bases and the J gene end by 4 bases; junction bases not matched to a gene: 4. CDR3 sequence reads: CASSSGTAYGYTF. The CDR3 bases are TGTGCCAGCTCATCTGGGACAGCCTATGGCTACACCTTC.

This clone has just a few counts. CDR3 nucleotides: TGTGCCAGCAGTTACTCGATGCAGGGGCAGACCCAGTACTTC. This translates into CASSYSMQGQTQYF. The chain combines TRBV6-5 with TRBJ2-5; maybe TRBD1 (6 bases). Germline CDR1 reads MNHEY; CDR2 reads SVGAGI. There are 14 residues in the CDR3. Trimming shortened V by 0 bases and J by 6 bases, and 11 bases separated the two germline ends.

This sequence joins TRBV7-3 and TRBJ2-1; 10 nucleotides line up with TRBD2. The CDR3 is made up of 15 amino acids. V shed 3 bases and J 7 bases; nucleotides not matched to a gene: 6. CDR1 SGHTA and CDR2 FQGTGA come from the germline V gene. The CDR3 is CASSFFLAGVNEQFF. In DNA form, the CDR3 reads TGTGCCAGCAGCTTCTTTCTAGCGGGGGTGAATGAGCAGTTCTTC.

The chain has TRBV12-3 or TRBV12-4 and TRBJ1-1; no clear D. Trimming took 5 bases from V and 1 from J, leaving 8 bases between them. This CDR3 spans 13 amino acids. The DNA for the CDR3 is TGTGCCAGCAGTCCGTCAGGGAACACTGAAGCTTTCTTT. This codes for CASSPSGNTEAFF.

V usage is TRBV6-6 and J usage is TRBJ1-2; 10 bases line up with TRBD1. The CDR3 is 14 amino acids. With 4 bases clipped from V and 4 bases from J, the junction kept 3 bases outside the gene matches. From germline, CDR1 is MNHNY and CDR2 SVGAGI (reference sequence). Written as DNA, the CDR3 is TGTGCCAGCAGTTCCTGGACAGGGGGCTATGGCTACACCTTC. This codes for CASSSWTGGYGYTF.

The rearrangement uses TRBV18 and TRBJ2-7, with 9 bases identical to TRBD1. The ends lost 3 bases at V and 1 base at J; junction bases unmatched: 4. This CDR3 comprises 15 residues. Germline V CDR1 and CDR2: KGHSH, LQKENI. The CDR3 is CASSPRQGVSYEQYF. In nucleotides, the CDR3 is TGTGCCAGCTCACCCAGACAGGGGGTATCCTACGAGCAGTACTTC.

This clone came up once. The chain uses TRBV24-1 and TRBJ2-5, with TRBD1 matching over 8 bases. J was trimmed by 3 bases and V by 4 bases; bases with no gene match: 6. Germline CDR1 KGHDR, CDR2 SFDVKD. CDR3 length equals 15 residues. The CDR3 coding sequence is TGTGCCACCAGTGACCAAAAACAGGGGGAAGAGACCCAGTACTTC. Translated: CATSDQKQGEETQYF.

The chain uses TRBV20-1 and TRBJ2-1; 8 nucleotides line up with TRBD2. Germline-derived CDR1 and CDR2 are DFQATT and SNEGSKA (reference sequence). The CDR3 spans 16 residues. V was clipped by 3 bases and J by 1 base; unmatched bases: 8. The CDR3 region has the DNA TGCAGTGCTAGTCATAGCGGGGTAGGGTCCTACAATGAGCAGTTCTTC. Residues: CSASHSGVGSYNEQFF.

The chain employs TRBV5-4 and TRBJ1-1; no clear D. Germline-derived CDR1 and CDR2 are SGHNT and YYREEE (reference sequence). This CDR3 spans 14 amino acids. V was pared by 2 bases and J by 1 base, with 9 bases between. The CDR3 DNA reads TGTGCCAGCAGCTTTCCTGAACAGAACACTGAAGCTTTCTTT. Amino acids: CASSFPEQNTEAFF. Full variable domain (missing parts from reference TRBV5-4 and TRBJ1-1): ETGVTQSPTHLIKTRGQQVTLRCSSQSGHNTVSWYQQALGQGPQFIFQYYREEENGRGNFPPRFSGLQFPNYSSELNVNALELDDSALYLCASSFPEQNTEAFFGQGTRLTVV.

The J gene is TRBJ2-3, the V gene TRBV28; possible D gene TRBD2, 6 bases. The CDR3 sequence is 16 residues long. V lost 3 bases to trimming and J lost 0 bases, with 13 bases between them. Germline lookup yields CDR1 MDHEN and CDR2 SYDVKM. CDR3 nucleotides: TGTGCCAGCAGTTTGACTAGTGTGATTAGCACAGATACGCAGTATTTT. It is translated as CASSLTSVISTDTQYF.

This clone was seen just once. The CDR3: CASSLVGGQTTDTQYF. CDR3 in DNA: TGCGCCAGCAGCTTGGTGGGGGGGCAAACCACAGATACGCAGTATTTT. This sequence joins TRBV5-1 and TRBJ2-3; D is possibly TRBD2 (7 bases). V lost 0 bases and J lost 2, with 13 bases in between. CDR3 length: 16 residues. Germline V CDR1 and CDR2: SGHRS, YFSETQ.

This clone was recorded once. This chain connects TRBV2 to TRBJ2-7, with D unclear. In germline, CDR1 is SNHLY, CDR2 FYNNEI. V dropped 6 bases and J dropped 2 bases, with 14 bases sitting between them. This CDR3 comprises 14 residues. The DNA for the CDR3 is TGTGCCAGCAGAAATAAGACTGAGACCTACGAGCAGTACTTC. Amino acid sequence: CASRNKTETYEQYF.

The chain uses TRBV13 and TRBJ2-1; 9 bases align to TRBD1. Losses at the gene ends were 6 bases for V and 2 bases for J; bases not matched to a gene: 17. The CDR3 length is 19 residues. The V gene's germline CDR1 is PRHDT and CDR2 FYEKMQ (reference sequence). The CDR3 sequence is CASSPGTGMSGGAYNEQFF. In DNA, the CDR3 is TGTGCCAGCAGTCCCGGGACAGGGATGTCGGGGGGCGCCTACAATGAGCAGTTCTTC.

The V call is TRBV6-5, the J call TRBJ1-1; possibly TRBD1 for D (6 bases). V shed 3 bases and J shed 3 bases, with 14 bases lying between them. Per the germline V gene, CDR1 is MNHEY and CDR2 is SVGAGI. CDR3 length: 15 residues. This chain's CDR3 is CASSYLGAQDTEAFF. The CDR3, as DNA: TGTGCCAGCAGTTATTTGGGGGCGCAGGACACTGAAGCTTTCTTT.

This chain links TRBV5-1 with TRBJ1-5, with D possibly matching TRBD1 (5 bases). Germline CDR1 reads SGHRS; CDR2 reads YFSETQ. V was shortened by 2 bases and J by 4 bases, with 7 bases between the two germline ends. CDR3 length: 13 amino acids. The CDR3 DNA sequence: TGCGCCAGCAGCTTTGGGGCAAATCAGCCCCAGCATTTT. Protein product: CASSFGANQPQHF.

V is TRBV12-3 or TRBV12-4 and J is TRBJ2-1, with a tentative D call TRBD1 (6 bases). The V and J ends lost 5 bases and 4 bases respectively, with 9 bases between them. The CDR3 runs 13 residues. CDR3 residues: CASSKQGYNEQFF. The CDR3 DNA reads TGTGCCAGCAGTAAACAGGGATACAATGAGCAGTTCTTC.

The gene calls are TRBV4-2 and TRBJ2-5, with 7 bases identical to TRBD2. The J segment lost 1 base and the V segment lost 0 bases, leaving 5 bases of the junction unmatched. There are 16 residues in the CDR3. CDR1 is LGHNA, CDR2 YNFKEQ, per germline. The CDR3 DNA reads TGTGCCAGCAGCCAAGATTTAGGGAGGGGCCAAGAGACCCAGTACTTC. It encodes CASSQDLGRGQETQYF.

The chain carries TRBV18 and TRBJ2-3, with 10 positions matching TRBD1. J gave up 4 bases and V 0 bases, and 13 bases lay outside the gene matches. CDR3 size: 19 residues. Germline assignment: CDR1 KGHSH and CDR2 LQKENI. CDR3 in DNA: TGTGCCAGCTCACCACCGCGGGGAGGACAGGGGGATTCGGCAGATACGCAGTATTTT. This codes for CASSPPRGGQGDSADTQYF. The full variable domain, rest sourced from reference TRBV18 and TRBJ2-3, is NAGVMQNPRHLVRRRGQEARLRCSPMKGHSHVYWYRQLPEEGLKFMVYLQKENIIDESGMPKERFSAEFPKEGPSILRIQQVVRGDSAAYFCASSPPRGGQGDSADTQYFGPGTRLTVL.

The chain joins TRBV10-2 to TRBJ2-7, with no clear D. Trimming pared 4 bases from V and 3 bases from J, leaving 7 bases between. From germline, CDR1 is WSHSY and CDR2 SAAADI. The CDR3 consists of 12 residues. The CDR3: CASSGYGYEQYF. The CDR3 DNA follows: TGCGCCAGCAGTGGGTACGGCTACGAGCAGTACTTC.

This chain connects TRBV10-1 to TRBJ1-5; D is undetermined. Germline V lookup: CDR1 WNHNN, CDR2 SYGVQD (reference sequence). V lost 4 bases to trimming and J lost 6 bases, with 19 bases between them. This CDR3 is 16 amino acids long. The CDR3 DNA reads as TGCGCCAGCAGTGTGAAGACAAAACTTTGGTGTCAGCCCCAGCATTTT. It specifies CASSVKTKLWCQPQHF.

CDR3 amino acids: CSVGSGGGEKLFF. The CDR3 region has the DNA TGCAGCGTTGGGTCCGGGGGTGGGGAAAAACTGTTTTTT. The gene calls are TRBV29-1 and TRBJ1-4; maybe TRBD1 (5 bases). V lost 4 bases, J lost 8 bases, and 14 bases lay in between. Germline loops: CDR1 SQVTM, CDR2 ANQGSEA. The CDR3 spans 13 residues.

The chain recombines TRBV18 with TRBJ2-7, with D maybe TRBD2 (5 bases). CDR1 is KGHSH, CDR2 LQKENI, per germline. CDR3 length: 14 residues. The V end was cut by 0 bases, the J end by 1 base, with 7 bases between. The CDR3 sequence is CASSPPSASYEQYF. DNA of the CDR3: TGTGCCAGCTCACCACCTAGCGCTTCCTACGAGCAGTACTTC.

The rearrangement links TRBV4-2 to TRBJ2-1; TRBD2 agrees at 8 bases. With 3 bases clipped from V and 0 bases from J, the junction kept 4 bases outside the gene matches. Germline V CDR1 and CDR2: LGHNA, YNFKEQ. This CDR3 contains 16 residues. This CDR3 is CASSQARGGSYNEQFF. The CDR3 bases are TGTGCCAGCAGCCAGGCACGGGGGGGCTCCTACAATGAGCAGTTCTTC.

The chain uses TRBV5-6 and TRBJ1-1, with 8 bases fitting TRBD1. The CDR3 extends over 13 amino acids. Germline V CDR1 and CDR2: SGHDT, YYEEEE. J lost 5 bases, V lost 4 bases, and 4 bases had no gene match. The CDR3 nucleotides read TGTGCCAGCAGCCGTCAGGGGGCTACTGAAGCTTTCTTT. Translation gives CASSRQGATEAFF.

The V call is TRBV10-2, the J call TRBJ2-7; 11 bases are a match to TRBD2. The V segment lost 7 bases and the J segment 4 bases; nucleotides outside the gene matches: 3. From germline, CDR1 is WSHSY and CDR2 SAAADI. The CDR3 length is 13 residues. Here the CDR3 reads CASMTSGAYEQYF. As DNA, the CDR3 is TGCGCCAGCATGACTAGCGGGGCTTACGAGCAGTACTTC.

This clone was seen a handful of times. V gene TRBV10-3 combines with J gene TRBJ2-3; 13 bases map to TRBD2. The CDR3 sequence is 16 residues long. The V gene's germline CDR1 is ENHRY and CDR2 SYGVKD. V lost 5 bases, J lost 5 bases, and 7 bases stayed unmatched. The CDR3 DNA is TGTGCCATCAGTACCGGACTAGCGGGGGCGGAAGATACGCAGTATTTT. Translation: CAISTGLAGAEDTQYF.

The V gene is TRBV19, the J gene TRBJ1-2; D remains ambiguous. The CDR3 is made up of 13 amino acids. Trimming took off 5 bases at V and 4 bases at J, with 11 bases between the two ends. Germline values: CDR1 LNHDA, CDR2 SQIVND (reference sequence). Here the CDR3 reads CASSPQVAYGYTF. CDR3 nucleotides: TGTGCCAGTAGTCCTCAGGTCGCCTATGGCTACACCTTC.

This clone was seen once. The J gene is TRBJ2-3, the V gene TRBV3-1 (or the pseudogene TRBV3-2); 8 bases map to TRBD2. Germline V lookup: CDR1 LGHDT, CDR2 YNNKEL (reference sequence). J gave up 5 bases and V 6 bases, and 7 bases lay outside the gene matches. The CDR3 extends over 14 amino acids. CDR3 sequence reads: CASRPTSGRDTQYF. CDR3 in DNA: TGTGCCAGCAGGCCTACTAGCGGACGAGATACGCAGTATTTT.

V gene TRBV6-1 combines with J gene TRBJ1-2, with a tentative D call TRBD1 (6 bases). Germline V gene lookup returns CDR1 MNHNS and CDR2 SASEGT. The CDR3 is made up of 16 amino acids. V lost 1 base to trimming and J lost 3 bases, with 15 bases between them. This CDR3 reads CASSEGWGGIDYGYTF. In DNA form, the CDR3 reads TGTGCCAGCAGTGAAGGTTGGGGGGGCATCGACTATGGCTACACCTTC.

The CDR3 here is CASSLNSLPGYTF. CDR3 DNA: TGTGCCAGCAGTCTTAACAGTCTTCCAGGCTACACCTTC. The chain has TRBV2 and TRBJ1-2, with D unresolved. The V end lost 5 bases, the J end lost 8 bases, and 15 bases lay between the germline ends. From germline, CDR1 is SNHLY and CDR2 FYNNEI. The CDR3 totals 13 residues.

The CDR3 DNA reads TGTGCCATGAGCCAGGCAGGGGGAAACACCGGGGAGCTGTTTTTT. As protein: CAMSQAGGNTGELFF. The chain is built from TRBV2 and TRBJ2-2, with 7 bases matching TRBD1. The CDR3 has 15 amino acids. Germline V gene data show CDR1 as SNHLY and CDR2 as FYNNEI. V shed 10 bases and J 2 bases; nucleotides not matched to a gene: 10.